Presented here are 22 T cell receptor beta chains from one specimen sequenced in a study of cytomegalovirus exposure and HLA in healthy donors (dated by TCRdb to the late 2010s). The protocol used for the library was the immunoSEQ multiplex PCR assay. A mixture of 60 forward primers for TCR Vbeta segments and 13 reverse primers for TCR Jbeta segments was used in the multiplex PCR. TCRdb obtained this table from immuneACCESS and retained in-frame rearrangements with V and J assigned. These tables miss some clones; where compared with another copy, unresolved V genes account for less than half of the shortfall, and the remainder is unexplained. The sample data list roughly 140,000 clones, and around 75% of these were observed just once. 1.2% of the sample lies in the top ten. The sample was PBMCs. The receptor source for this set is a female donor in good health and CMV-seronegative.

V and J are TRBV5-1 and TRBJ2-6; tentative D call: TRBD2 (5 bases). Germline CDR1 and CDR2: SGHRS and YFSETQ. CDR3 size: 20 residues. V lost 1 base and J 0 bases, leaving 20 bases between the germline ends. For the CDR3, the DNA is TGCGCCAGCAGCTTGTGGAGCCCGAGGACTGTAGTCTCTGGGGCCAACGTCCTGACTTTC. Translating it yields CASSLWSPRTVVSGANVLTF.

CDR3 coding DNA: TGTGCCAGCAGTGAAGCGGGGACAGGCAACTATGGCTACACCTTC. Protein sequence: CASSEAGTGNYGYTF. This chain links TRBV6-1 with TRBJ1-2; TRBD1 matches 8 bases. Trimming took 0 bases from V and 2 from J; bases not matched to a gene: 2. This CDR3 is built from 15 residues. Germline assignment: CDR1 MNHNS and CDR2 SASEGT.

The chain has TRBV7-9 and TRBJ2-7, with D perhaps TRBD1 (6 bases). V lost 1 base and J 6 bases, leaving 16 bases between the germline ends. The CDR3 has 15 amino acids. The germline CDR1 and CDR2 sequences are SEHNR and FQNEAQ (reference sequence). The CDR3 DNA reads TGTGCCAGCAGCTTAGGGGACACGTTAGTCGGCGAGCAGTACTTC. It translates to CASSLGDTLVGEQYF.

The V call is TRBV2, the J call TRBJ2-2; 9 bases line up with TRBD2. The CDR3 contains 14 residues. CDR1 and CDR2 from the germline V gene are SNHLY and FYNNEI. The V gene end was trimmed by 6 bases and the J gene end by 6 bases; junction bases not matched to a gene: 5. The CDR3 region has the DNA TGTGCCAGCAGCCGACTAGCGGAGGCCGGGGAGCTGTTTTTT. Its protein is CASSRLAEAGELFF.

The chain is built from TRBV21-1 and TRBJ2-1; whether TRBD2, the table's D call, matches the DNA was not checked. TRBV21-1 is classified as a pseudogene. CDR3 length: 14 residues. CDR3 loop: CASSRARGGYEQFF. The CDR3, as DNA: TGTGCCAGCAGCAGGGCTAGGGGGGGGTATGAGCAGTTCTTC.

Here the CDR3 DNA reads TGTGCCAGCAGTTGGTCAGGGGTTAATGAAAAACTGTTTTTT. This gives the protein CASSWSGVNEKLFF. V gene TRBV27 combines with J gene TRBJ1-4; maybe TRBD1 (6 bases). The CDR3 is 14 residues long. Trimming removed 4 bases from V and 4 bases from J, with 10 bases in between. Looked up from germline, CDR1 is MNHEY and CDR2 is SMNVEV (reference sequence).

The chain couples TRBV10-3 to TRBJ2-3, with D possibly TRBD1 on 5 matching bases. Trimming took 3 bases from V and 0 from J, leaving 10 bases between them. In germline, CDR1 is ENHRY, CDR2 SYGVKD. This CDR3 contains 15 residues. CDR3 DNA sequence: TGTGCCATCAGTGATGACAGAACTAGCACAGATACGCAGTATTTT. Protein product: CAISDDRTSTDTQYF.

The V gene is TRBV28, the J gene TRBJ1-1; 9 positions match TRBD1. The germline V gene encodes CDR1 MDHEN and CDR2 SYDVKM. Trimming cost V 3 bases and J 3 bases; bases outside gene matches: 5. The length of the CDR3 is 15 residues. CDR3 sequence: CASSFETGGYTEAFF. CDR3 DNA sequence: TGTGCCAGCAGTTTCGAGACAGGGGGGTACACTGAAGCTTTCTTT.

CDR3 nucleotide sequence: TGCGCCAGCAGCCAAGATGTACCGGGAGGGCCTTACAATGAGCAGTTCTTC. Translation: CASSQDVPGGPYNEQFF. The chain combines TRBV4-1 with TRBJ2-1; TRBD2 matches at 8 bases. V was pared by 0 bases and J by 4 bases, with 8 bases of the junction left unmatched. Per the germline V gene, CDR1 is MGHRA and CDR2 is YSYEKL. The CDR3 contains 17 residues.

This clone is a singleton in its sample. The rearrangement joins TRBV27 to TRBJ1-2; 7 nucleotides align to TRBD1. J was trimmed by 2 bases and V by 3 bases; bases with no gene match: 6. The CDR3 has 15 amino acids. Germline CDR1 and CDR2: MNHEY and SMNVEV (reference sequence). The CDR3 bases are TGTGCCAGCAGTTTCCCAGGGGGGACCAACTATGGCTACACCTTC. This codes for CASSFPGGTNYGYTF.

The chain recombines TRBV6-1 with TRBJ2-1; a weak D match, TRBD2 (5 bases). The V gene's germline CDR1 is MNHNS and CDR2 SASEGT. V was pared by 11 bases and J by 9 bases, with 23 bases between. The CDR3 is 14 residues long. CDR3 nucleotide sequence: TGTGCCCTTACTAGTTCCCTCGACCGCGGTGAGCAGTTCTTC. Protein: CALTSSLDRGEQFF.

The J gene is TRBJ2-1, the V gene TRBV4-1, with 10 bases aligning to TRBD2. V shed 5 bases and J 8 bases; nucleotides not matched to a gene: 9. CDR1 is MGHRA and CDR2 is YSYEKL in the germline V gene. The CDR3 extends over 15 amino acids. CDR3 in DNA: TGCGCCAGCAGCAGACTAGCGGGTAAAATCGATGAGCAGTTCTTC. Its protein product is CASSRLAGKIDEQFF.

The V and J genes are TRBV13 and TRBJ1-2; 7 bases map to TRBD1. Germline V gives CDR1 PRHDT, CDR2 FYEKMQ (reference sequence). The CDR3 totals 13 residues. The V and J ends lost 5 bases and 8 bases, in that order; junction bases with no gene match: 8. This CDR3 is CASSIDREGGYTF. DNA for the CDR3: TGTGCCAGCAGCATCGACAGGGAAGGAGGCTACACCTTC.

The chain recombines TRBV7-9 with TRBJ1-2; D gene ambiguous. The germline CDR1 and CDR2 sequences are SEHNR and FQNEAQ (reference sequence). V lost 8 bases and J 8 bases, leaving 12 bases between the germline ends. The CDR3 contains 11 residues. The CDR3 sequence is CASSRSRGYTF. In DNA, the CDR3 is TGTGCCAGCTCTAGGTCGAGGGGCTACACCTTC.

This clone was observed a few times. The chain combines TRBV19 with TRBJ2-7, with D possibly TRBD2 on 5 matching bases. Trimming took off 5 bases at V and 5 bases at J, with 22 bases between the two ends. Germline V gene sequence: CDR1 LNHDA, CDR2 SQIVND (reference sequence). The CDR3 loop spans 16 amino acids. The CDR3: CASSPIRGLPVDEQYF. CDR3 nucleotide sequence: TGTGCCAGTAGTCCGATTCGCGGACTCCCGGTGGACGAGCAGTACTTC.

The chain is built from TRBV25-1 and TRBJ1-4, with TRBD1 as a possible D gene (6 bases). Germline CDR1 reads MGHDK; CDR2 reads SYGVNS. The CDR3 contains 16 residues. V gave up 6 bases and J gave up 7 bases, with 21 bases separating them. The CDR3 DNA is TGTGCCAGCAGACAAAGCACAGGGTCGCGGGTTGAAAAACTGTTTTTT. Its translation is CASRQSTGSRVEKLFF.

This chain connects TRBV5-4 to TRBJ2-5; D is perhaps TRBD2 (6 bases). Germline-derived CDR1 and CDR2 are SGHNT and YYREEE (reference sequence). The V and J ends lost 4 bases and 2 bases respectively, with 15 bases between them. The CDR3 totals 15 residues. The CDR3 sequence: CASSPTIGTQETQYF. CDR3 DNA sequence: TGTGCCAGCAGCCCAACGATTGGGACTCAAGAGACCCAGTACTTC.

The chain employs TRBV28 and TRBJ1-2, with unresolved D. V lost 4 bases and J 4 bases, leaving 16 bases between the germline ends. The germline gives CDR1 MDHEN, CDR2 SYDVKM. This CDR3 has 15 amino acids. CDR3: CASSYPGREGYGYTF. DNA for the CDR3: TGTGCCAGCAGTTATCCCGGTCGGGAAGGCTATGGCTACACCTTC.

V and J are TRBV10-3 and TRBJ2-1, with no clear D. Germline V gene data show CDR1 as ENHRY and CDR2 as SYGVKD. The ends were cut back, 2 bases at V and 10 bases at J, with 9 bases in the middle. The CDR3 consists of 12 residues. The CDR3 DNA reads as TGTGCCATCAGTGAGGACAAAGGAGAGCAGTTCTTC. As protein: CAISEDKGEQFF.

The rearrangement uses TRBV10-3 and TRBJ1-1; a possible D gene is TRBD1 (5 bases). The germline V and J ends were trimmed by 1 base and 5 bases, with 14 bases remaining between them. Germline V CDR1 and CDR2: ENHRY, SYGVKD. This CDR3 region has 15 residues. CDR3 amino acids: CAISEFSTGGTEAFF. The CDR3, as DNA: TGTGCCATCAGTGAGTTTAGTACGGGGGGGACTGAAGCTTTCTTT.

The genes are TRBV30 and TRBJ1-4; D gene ambiguous. Germline loops: CDR1 GTSNPN, CDR2 SVGIG (reference sequence). The CDR3 runs 14 residues. Trimming pared 0 bases from V and 5 bases from J, leaving 10 bases between. This chain's CDR3 is CAWSVGSTNEKLFF. CDR3 DNA sequence: TGTGCCTGGAGTGTTGGGAGTACCAATGAAAAACTGTTTTTT.

CDR3 sequence (DNA): TGTGCCAGCAGCAAGCAGGGGGCCTACGAGCAGTACTTC. Protein: CASSKQGAYEQYF. This chain links TRBV5-5 with TRBJ2-7; 7 bases are shared with TRBD1. There are 13 residues in the CDR3. CDR1 and CDR2 from the germline V gene are SGHKS and YYEKEE (reference sequence). Trimming removed 4 bases from V and 2 bases from J; junction bases left unmatched: 3. Based on the CDR3 plus reference TRBV5-5 and TRBJ2-7, the full variable domain is DAGVTQSPTHLIKTRGQQVTLRCSPISGHKSVSWYQQVLGQGPQFIFQYYEKEERGRGNFPDRFSARQFPNYSSELNVNALLLGDSALYLCASSKQGAYEQYFGPGTRLTVT.